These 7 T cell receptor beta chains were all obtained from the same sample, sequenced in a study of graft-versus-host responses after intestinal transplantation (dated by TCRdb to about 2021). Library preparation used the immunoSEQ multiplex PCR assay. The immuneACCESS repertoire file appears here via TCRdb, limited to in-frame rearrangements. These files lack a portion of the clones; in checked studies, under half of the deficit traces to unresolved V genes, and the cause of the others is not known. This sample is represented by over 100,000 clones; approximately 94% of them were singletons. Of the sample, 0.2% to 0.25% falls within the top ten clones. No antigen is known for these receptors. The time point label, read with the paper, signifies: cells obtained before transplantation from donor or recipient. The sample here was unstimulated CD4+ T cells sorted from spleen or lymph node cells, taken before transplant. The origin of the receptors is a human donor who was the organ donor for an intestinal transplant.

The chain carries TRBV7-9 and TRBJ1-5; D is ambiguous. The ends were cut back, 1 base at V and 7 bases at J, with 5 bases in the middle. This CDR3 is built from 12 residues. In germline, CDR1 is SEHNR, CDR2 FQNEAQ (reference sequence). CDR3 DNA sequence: TGTGCCAGCAGCTTAGGAGGGCAGCCCCAGCATTTT. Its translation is CASSLGGQPQHF.

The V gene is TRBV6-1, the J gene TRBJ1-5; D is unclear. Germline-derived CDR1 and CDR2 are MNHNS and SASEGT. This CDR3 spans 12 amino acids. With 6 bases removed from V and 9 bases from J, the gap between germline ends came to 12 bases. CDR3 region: CASSGAGRPQHF. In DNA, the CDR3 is TGTGCCAGCAGCGGCGCCGGTCGGCCCCAGCATTTT.

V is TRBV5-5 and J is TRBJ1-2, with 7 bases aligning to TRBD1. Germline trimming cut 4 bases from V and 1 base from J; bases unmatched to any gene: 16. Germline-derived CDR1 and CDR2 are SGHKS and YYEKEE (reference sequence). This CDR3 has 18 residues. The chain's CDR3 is CASSQITSGQILNYGYTF. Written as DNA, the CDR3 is TGTGCCAGCAGCCAGATTACATCGGGACAGATCCTTAACTATGGCTACACCTTC.

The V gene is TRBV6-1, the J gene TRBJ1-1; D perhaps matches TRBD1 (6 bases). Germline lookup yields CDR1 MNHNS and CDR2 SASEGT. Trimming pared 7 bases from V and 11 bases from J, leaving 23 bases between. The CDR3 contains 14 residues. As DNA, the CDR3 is TGTGCCAGCACCAAAAACAGGGTTTTGGCGATTGCTTTCTTT. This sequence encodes CASTKNRVLAIAFF.

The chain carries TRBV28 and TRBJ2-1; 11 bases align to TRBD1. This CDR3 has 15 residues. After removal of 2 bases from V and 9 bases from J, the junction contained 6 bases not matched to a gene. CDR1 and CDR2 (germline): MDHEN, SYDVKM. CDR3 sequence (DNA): TGTGCCAGCAGTTTAGGGGACAGGGGGTCAGCTGAGCAGTTCTTC. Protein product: CASSLGDRGSAEQFF. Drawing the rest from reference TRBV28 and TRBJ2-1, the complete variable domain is DVKVTQSSRYLVKRTGEKVFLECVQDMDHENMFWYRQDPGLGLRLIYFSYDVKMKEKGDIPEGYSVSREKKERFSLILESASTNQTSMYLCASSLGDRGSAEQFFGPGTRLTVL.

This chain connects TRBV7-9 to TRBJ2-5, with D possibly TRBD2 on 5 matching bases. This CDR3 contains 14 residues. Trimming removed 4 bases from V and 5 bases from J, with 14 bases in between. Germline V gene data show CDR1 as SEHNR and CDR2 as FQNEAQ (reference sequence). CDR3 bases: TGTGCCAGCAGCTCGCTGCGACGAGGGGAGACCCAGTACTTC. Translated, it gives CASSSLRRGETQYF.

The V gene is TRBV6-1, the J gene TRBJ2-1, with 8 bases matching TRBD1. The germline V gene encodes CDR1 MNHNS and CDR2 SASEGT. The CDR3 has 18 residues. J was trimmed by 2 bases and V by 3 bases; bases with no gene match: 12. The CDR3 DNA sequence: TGTGCCAGCAGTGATTCGTTGGCTCGGACAGGGACCTACAATGAGCAGTTCTTC. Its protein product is CASSDSLARTGTYNEQFF.